The rows below give T cell receptor beta chains drawn from one sample of a study of blood T cell repertoires in COVID-19. Libraries were prepared by immunoSEQ multiplex PCR; TCRdb keeps only in-frame clonotypes and omits some of them. The sample includes over 200,000 clones, 75% to 90% of them seen just once. The specimen sequenced was peripheral blood. Every receptor here comes from a human donor in a cohort sampled during active COVID-19. Each CDR3 is given with its conserved first and last residue. The D gene is left open where the match is weak.

TRBJ2-5	TRBD2	TRBV4-2	CASSRGTSGFQETQYF
TRBJ1-6	TRBD1	TRBV4-2	CASSQGDRTNSPLHF
TRBJ2-1	TRBD2	TRBV10-1	CASSLAGGRNEQFF
TRBJ2-2	TRBD1	TRBV3-1/TRBV3-2	CASSARTGANTGELFF
TRBJ2-5	-	TRBV30	CAWRRIAETQYF
TRBJ2-3	TRBD2	TRBV28	CASSPQVSRLAGDLDTQYF
TRBJ2-7	TRBD2	TRBV6-1	CASSEGLAGYEQYF
TRBJ1-2	TRBD1	TRBV28	CASLDRSKRGGYTF
TRBJ1-2	-	TRBV7-9	CASTRDINYGYTF
TRBJ1-1	-	TRBV4-1	CASSPDRDTEAFF
TRBJ2-1	TRBD2	TRBV7-3	CASSSHTGTSGRRSYNEQFF
TRBJ2-3	-	TRBV5-5	CASSVPVERITDTQYF
TRBJ2-3	-	TRBV12-5	CASGLGPLTDTQYF
TRBJ2-1	-	TRBV27	CASSLSRAGNEQFF
TRBJ1-1	-	TRBV19	CASSIDLSTEAFF
TRBJ1-5	TRBD1	TRBV2	CASKRQGASNQPQHF
TRBJ1-5	-	TRBV30	CAWSAWQGNQPQHF
TRBJ2-7	TRBD1	TRBV6-5	CASSLQGAQGEQYF
TRBJ2-1	TRBD2	TRBV9	CASSTGTSGRDEQFF
TRBJ1-2	-	TRBV14	CASSQEDWGLQGYTF
TRBJ2-7	TRBD2	TRBV30	CAWSVKLAGVEQYF
TRBJ1-1	-	TRBV7-9	CASSLAGASPQAFF
TRBJ1-3	-	TRBV6-7	CASSYSSGSDSSSGNTIYF
TRBJ2-7	-	TRBV23-1	CASTLNRASGEQYF
TRBJ2-1	TRBD2	TRBV19	CASSSPRLAGSYNEQFF
TRBJ2-7	-	TRBV21-1	CASIEGQGYEQYF
TRBJ2-5	TRBD2	TRBV28	CASSYTSAELQETQYF
TRBJ1-6	-	TRBV6-6	CASMKKGIQGTSPLHF
TRBJ1-6	-	TRBV28	CASSLEQGRGVYF
TRBJ2-1	TRBD2	TRBV6-2/TRBV6-3	CASSHIAGGVDEQFF
TRBJ1-2	-	TRBV29-1	CSVEERGRGNGYTF
TRBJ2-7	TRBD1	TRBV5-6	CASSYPGQGDYEQYF
TRBJ1-5	TRBD1	TRBV30	CALDRVNQPQHF